This TCR beta chain was obtained from a study of cytomegalovirus exposure and HLA in healthy donors. The PCR contained 60 Vbeta and 13 Jbeta primers. Sequencing used immunoSEQ multiplex PCR; TCRdb keeps in-frame clones, though not all of them. The table records about 160,000 clones, roughly 87% of them present only once. The origin of this receptor is a girl between 10 and 17 years old in good health and CMV-seropositive. Sequencing used PBMCs.

CDR3 bases: TGTGCCAGCAGCTCTCCGGGACTGCCGAACTATGGCTACACCTTC. It codes for CASSSPGLPNYGYTF. V and J are TRBV11-2 and TRBJ1-2; D possibly corresponds to TRBD1 (5 bases). Trimming took 4 bases from V and 2 from J, leaving 14 bases between them. The CDR3 consists of 15 residues. Looked up from germline, CDR1 is SGHAT and CDR2 is FQNNGV.